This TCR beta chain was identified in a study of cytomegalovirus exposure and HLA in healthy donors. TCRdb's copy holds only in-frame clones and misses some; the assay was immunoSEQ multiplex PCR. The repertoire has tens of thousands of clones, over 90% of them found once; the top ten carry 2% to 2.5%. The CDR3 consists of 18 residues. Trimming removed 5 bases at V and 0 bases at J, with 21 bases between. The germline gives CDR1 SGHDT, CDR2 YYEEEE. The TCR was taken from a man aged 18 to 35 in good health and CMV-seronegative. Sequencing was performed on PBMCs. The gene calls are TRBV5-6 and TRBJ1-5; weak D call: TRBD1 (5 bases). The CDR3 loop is CASRKLRTGTNSNQPQHF. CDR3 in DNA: TGTGCCAGCAGAAAACTACGTACTGGGACTAATAGCAATCAGCCCCAGCATTTT.